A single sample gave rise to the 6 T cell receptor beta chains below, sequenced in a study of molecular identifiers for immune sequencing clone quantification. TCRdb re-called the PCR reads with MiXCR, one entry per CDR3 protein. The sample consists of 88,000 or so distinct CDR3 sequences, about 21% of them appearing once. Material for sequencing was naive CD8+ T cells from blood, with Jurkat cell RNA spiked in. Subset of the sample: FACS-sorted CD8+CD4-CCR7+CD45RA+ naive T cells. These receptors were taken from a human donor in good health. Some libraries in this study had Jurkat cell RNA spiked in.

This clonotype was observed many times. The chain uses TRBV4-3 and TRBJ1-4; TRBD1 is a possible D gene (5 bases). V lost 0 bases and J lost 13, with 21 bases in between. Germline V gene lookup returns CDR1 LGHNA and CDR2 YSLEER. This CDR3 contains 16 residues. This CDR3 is CASSQERGPTATGLFF. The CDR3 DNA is TGCGCCAGCAGCCAAGAAAGGGGACCCACGGCAACTGGACTGTTTTTT.

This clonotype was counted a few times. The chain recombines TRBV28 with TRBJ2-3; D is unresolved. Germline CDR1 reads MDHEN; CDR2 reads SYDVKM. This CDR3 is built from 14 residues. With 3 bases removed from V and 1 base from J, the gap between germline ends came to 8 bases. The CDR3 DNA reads TGTGCCAGCAGTTTGCACAGTCGCACAGATACGCAGTATTTT. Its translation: CASSLHSRTDTQYF.

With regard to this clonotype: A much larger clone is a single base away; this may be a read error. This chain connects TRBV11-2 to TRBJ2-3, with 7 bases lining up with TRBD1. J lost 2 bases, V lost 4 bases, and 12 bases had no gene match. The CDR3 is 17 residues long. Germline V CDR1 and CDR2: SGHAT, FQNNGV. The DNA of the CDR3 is TGTGCCAGCAGCTGGGGAGAGTTGGGGACAGACACAGATACGCAGTATTTT. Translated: CASSWGELGTDTDTQYF.

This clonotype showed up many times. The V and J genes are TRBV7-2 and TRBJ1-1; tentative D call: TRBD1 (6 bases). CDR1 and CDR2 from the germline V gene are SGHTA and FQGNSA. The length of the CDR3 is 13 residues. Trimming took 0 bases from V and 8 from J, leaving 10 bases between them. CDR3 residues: CASSLAPGQEAFF. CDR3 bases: TGTGCCAGCAGCTTAGCACCGGGACAAGAAGCTTTCTTT.

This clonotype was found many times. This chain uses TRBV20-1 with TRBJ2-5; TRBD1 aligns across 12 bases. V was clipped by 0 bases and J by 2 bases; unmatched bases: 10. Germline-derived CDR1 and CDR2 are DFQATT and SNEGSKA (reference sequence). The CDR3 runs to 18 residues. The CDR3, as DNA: TGCAGTGCTAGAGATCGAAGGGGACAGGGGGCTTTGCAAGAGACCCAGTACTTC. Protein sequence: CSARDRRGQGALQETQYF.

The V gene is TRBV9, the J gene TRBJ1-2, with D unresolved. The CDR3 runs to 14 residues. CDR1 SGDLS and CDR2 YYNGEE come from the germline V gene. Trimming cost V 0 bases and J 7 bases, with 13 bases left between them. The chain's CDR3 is CASSVEEGFSGYTF. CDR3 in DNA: TGTGCCAGCAGCGTAGAGGAAGGGTTTAGTGGCTACACCTTC. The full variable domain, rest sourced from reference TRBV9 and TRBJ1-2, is DSGVTQTPKHLITATGQRVTLRCSPRSGDLSVYWYQQSLDQGLQFLIQYYNGEERAKGNILERFSAQQFPDLHSELNLSSLELGDSALYFCASSVEEGFSGYTFGSGTRLTVV.